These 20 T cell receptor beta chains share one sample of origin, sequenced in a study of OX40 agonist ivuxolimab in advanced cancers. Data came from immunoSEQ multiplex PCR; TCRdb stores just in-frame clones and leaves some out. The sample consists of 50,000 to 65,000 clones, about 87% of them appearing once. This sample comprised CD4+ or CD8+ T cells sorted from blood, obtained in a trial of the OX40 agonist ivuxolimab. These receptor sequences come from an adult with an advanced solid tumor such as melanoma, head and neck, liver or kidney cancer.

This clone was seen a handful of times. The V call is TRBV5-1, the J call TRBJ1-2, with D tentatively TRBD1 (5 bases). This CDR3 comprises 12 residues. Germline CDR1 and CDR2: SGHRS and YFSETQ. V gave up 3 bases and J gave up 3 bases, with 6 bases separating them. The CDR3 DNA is TGCGCCAGCAGCTCGACAGACTATGGCTACACCTTC. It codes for CASSSTDYGYTF. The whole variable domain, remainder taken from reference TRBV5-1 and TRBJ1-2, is KAGVTQTPRYLIKTRGQQVTLSCSPISGHRSVSWYQQTPGQGLQFLFEYFSETQRNKGNFPGRFSGRQFSNSRSEMNVSTLELGDSALYLCASSSTDYGYTFGSGTRLTVV.

CDR3 in amino acids: CASSPLNTDTQYF. The CDR3 coding sequence is TGTGCCAGCTCACCTCTAAACACAGATACGCAGTATTTT. The rearrangement links TRBV18 to TRBJ2-3, with D unclear. Looked up from germline, CDR1 is KGHSH and CDR2 is LQKENI. Trimming took 3 bases from V and 2 from J, leaving 6 bases between them. The CDR3 has 13 amino acids.

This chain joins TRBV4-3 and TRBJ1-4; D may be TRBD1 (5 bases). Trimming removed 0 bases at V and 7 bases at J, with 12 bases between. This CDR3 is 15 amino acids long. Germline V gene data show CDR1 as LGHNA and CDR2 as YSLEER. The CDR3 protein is CASSQEAGRSEKLFF. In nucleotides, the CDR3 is TGCGCCAGCAGCCAAGAGGCAGGGAGGAGTGAAAAACTGTTTTTT.

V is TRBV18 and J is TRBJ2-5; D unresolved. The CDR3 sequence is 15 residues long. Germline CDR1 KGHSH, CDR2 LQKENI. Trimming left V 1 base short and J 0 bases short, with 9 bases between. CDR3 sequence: CASSPQYTDQETQYF. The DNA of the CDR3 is TGTGCCAGCTCACCACAATACACGGACCAAGAGACCCAGTACTTC.

In DNA form, the CDR3 reads TGTGCCAGTAGTATAATCGACAGGGGTGGATACAATGAGCAGTTCTTC. It yields the protein CASSIIDRGGYNEQFF. This chain uses TRBV19 with TRBJ2-1, with TRBD1 matching over 8 bases. Germline CDR1 reads LNHDA; CDR2 reads SQIVND (reference sequence). The J segment lost 4 bases and the V segment lost 2 bases, leaving 7 bases of the junction unmatched. The CDR3 has 16 amino acids.

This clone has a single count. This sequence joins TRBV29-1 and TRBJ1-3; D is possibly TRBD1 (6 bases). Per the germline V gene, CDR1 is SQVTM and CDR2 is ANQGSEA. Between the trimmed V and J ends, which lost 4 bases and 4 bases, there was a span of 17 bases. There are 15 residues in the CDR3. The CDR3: CSVASGVSTGNTIYF. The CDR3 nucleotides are TGCAGCGTTGCTTCAGGGGTTTCGACAGGAAACACCATATATTTT.

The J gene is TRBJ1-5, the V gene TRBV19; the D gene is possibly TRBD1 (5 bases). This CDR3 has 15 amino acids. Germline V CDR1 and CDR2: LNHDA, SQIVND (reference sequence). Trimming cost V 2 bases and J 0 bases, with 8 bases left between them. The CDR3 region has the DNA TGTGCCAGTAGTATATTAGGGGATAGCAATCAGCCCCAGCATTTT. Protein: CASSILGDSNQPQHF.

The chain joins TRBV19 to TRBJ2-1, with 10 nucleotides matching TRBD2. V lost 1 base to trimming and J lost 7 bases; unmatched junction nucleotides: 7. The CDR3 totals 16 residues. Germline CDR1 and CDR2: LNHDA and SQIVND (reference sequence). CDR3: CASSIALAGVWNEQFF. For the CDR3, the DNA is TGTGCCAGTAGTATAGCCCTAGCGGGAGTTTGGAATGAGCAGTTCTTC.

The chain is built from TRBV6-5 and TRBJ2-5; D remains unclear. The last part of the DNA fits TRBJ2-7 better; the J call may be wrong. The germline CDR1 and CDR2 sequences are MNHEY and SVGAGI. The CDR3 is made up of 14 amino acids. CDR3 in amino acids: CASSLNLWTYEQYF. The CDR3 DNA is TGTGCCAGCAGCTTGAATTTATGGACCTACGAGCAGTACTTC.

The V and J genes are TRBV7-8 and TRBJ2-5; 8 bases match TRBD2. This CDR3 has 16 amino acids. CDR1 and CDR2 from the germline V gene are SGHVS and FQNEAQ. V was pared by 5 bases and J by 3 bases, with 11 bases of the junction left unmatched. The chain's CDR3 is CASSRGRELAEETQYF. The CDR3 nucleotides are TGTGCCAGCAGCCGGGGTAGGGAACTAGCGGAAGAGACCCAGTACTTC.

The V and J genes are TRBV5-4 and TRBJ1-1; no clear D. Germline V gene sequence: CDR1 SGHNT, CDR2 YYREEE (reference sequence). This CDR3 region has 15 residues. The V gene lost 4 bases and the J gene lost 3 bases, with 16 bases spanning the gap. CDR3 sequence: CASSLVGSLDTEAFF. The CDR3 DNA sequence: TGTGCCAGCAGCCTGGTTGGGTCTTTGGACACTGAAGCTTTCTTT. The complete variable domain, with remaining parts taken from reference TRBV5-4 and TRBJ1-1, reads ETGVTQSPTHLIKTRGQQVTLRCSSQSGHNTVSWYQQALGQGPQFIFQYYREEENGRGNFPPRFSGLQFPNYSSELNVNALELDDSALYLCASSLVGSLDTEAFFGQGTRLTVV.

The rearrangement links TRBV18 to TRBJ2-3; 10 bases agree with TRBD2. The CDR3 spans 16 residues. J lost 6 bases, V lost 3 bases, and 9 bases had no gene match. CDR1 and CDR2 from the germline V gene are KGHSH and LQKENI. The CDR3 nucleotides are TGTGCCAGCTCACCCCGCCTAGCGGGAGTGGCGGATACGCAGTATTTT. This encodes CASSPRLAGVADTQYF.

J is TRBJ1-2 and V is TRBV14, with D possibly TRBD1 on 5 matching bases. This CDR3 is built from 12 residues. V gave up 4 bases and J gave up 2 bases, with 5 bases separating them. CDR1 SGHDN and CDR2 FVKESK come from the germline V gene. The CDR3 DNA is TGTGCCAGCAGCCGGGACAACTATGGCTACACCTTC. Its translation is CASSRDNYGYTF.

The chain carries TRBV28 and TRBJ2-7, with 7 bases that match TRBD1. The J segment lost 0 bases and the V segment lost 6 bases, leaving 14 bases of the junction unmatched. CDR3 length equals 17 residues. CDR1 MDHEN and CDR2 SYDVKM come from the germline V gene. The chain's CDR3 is CASSSSFTGTVSYEQYF. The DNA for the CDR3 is TGTGCCAGCAGCTCCTCCTTCACCGGGACAGTCTCCTACGAGCAGTACTTC.

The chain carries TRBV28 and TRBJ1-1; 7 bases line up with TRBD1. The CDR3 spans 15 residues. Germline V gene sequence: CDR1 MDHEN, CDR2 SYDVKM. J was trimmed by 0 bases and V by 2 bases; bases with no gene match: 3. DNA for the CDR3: TGTGCCAGCAGTTTACGGGACAGATTGAACACTGAAGCTTTCTTT. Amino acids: CASSLRDRLNTEAFF.

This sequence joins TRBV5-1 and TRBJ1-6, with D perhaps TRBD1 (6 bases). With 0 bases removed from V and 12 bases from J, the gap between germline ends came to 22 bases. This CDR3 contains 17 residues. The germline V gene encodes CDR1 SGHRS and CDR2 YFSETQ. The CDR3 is CASSLEPQGLESRPLHF. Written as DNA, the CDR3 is TGCGCCAGCAGCTTGGAGCCACAGGGCCTCGAAAGTAGACCCCTCCACTTT. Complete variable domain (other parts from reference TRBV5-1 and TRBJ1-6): KAGVTQTPRYLIKTRGQQVTLSCSPISGHRSVSWYQQTPGQGLQFLFEYFSETQRNKGNFPGRFSGRQFSNSRSEMNVSTLELGDSALYLCASSLEPQGLESRPLHFGNGTRLTVT.

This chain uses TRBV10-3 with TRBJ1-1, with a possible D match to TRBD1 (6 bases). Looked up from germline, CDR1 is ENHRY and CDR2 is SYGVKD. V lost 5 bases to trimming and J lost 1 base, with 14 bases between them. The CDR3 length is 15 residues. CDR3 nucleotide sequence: TGTGCCATCAGTCCCGCCGGGGGCGAGAACACTGAAGCTTTCTTT. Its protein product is CAISPAGGENTEAFF.

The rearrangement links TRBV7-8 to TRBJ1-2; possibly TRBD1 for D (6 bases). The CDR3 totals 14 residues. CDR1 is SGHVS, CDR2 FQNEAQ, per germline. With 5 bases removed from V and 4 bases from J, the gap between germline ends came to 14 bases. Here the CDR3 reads CASSGRGRGYGYTF. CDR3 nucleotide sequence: TGTGCCAGCAGCGGTCGGGGGCGGGGCTATGGCTACACCTTC.

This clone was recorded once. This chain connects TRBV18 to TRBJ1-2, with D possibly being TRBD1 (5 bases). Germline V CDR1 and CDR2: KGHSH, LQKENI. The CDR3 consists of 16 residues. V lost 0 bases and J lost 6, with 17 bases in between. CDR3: CASSPPAGTGVDGYTF. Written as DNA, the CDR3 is TGTGCCAGCTCACCACCAGCAGGGACCGGAGTGGATGGCTACACCTTC. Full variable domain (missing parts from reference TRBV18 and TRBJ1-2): NAGVMQNPRHLVRRRGQEARLRCSPMKGHSHVYWYRQLPEEGLKFMVYLQKENIIDESGMPKERFSAEFPKEGPSILRIQQVVRGDSAAYFCASSPPAGTGVDGYTFGSGTRLTVV.

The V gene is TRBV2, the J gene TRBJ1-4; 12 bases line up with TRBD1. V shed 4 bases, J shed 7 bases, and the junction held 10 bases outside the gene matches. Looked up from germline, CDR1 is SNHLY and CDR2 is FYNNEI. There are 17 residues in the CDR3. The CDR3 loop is CASSGGTGGGSSEKLFF. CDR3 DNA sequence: TGTGCCAGCAGTGGGGGGACAGGGGGCGGAAGTAGTGAAAAACTGTTTTTT.